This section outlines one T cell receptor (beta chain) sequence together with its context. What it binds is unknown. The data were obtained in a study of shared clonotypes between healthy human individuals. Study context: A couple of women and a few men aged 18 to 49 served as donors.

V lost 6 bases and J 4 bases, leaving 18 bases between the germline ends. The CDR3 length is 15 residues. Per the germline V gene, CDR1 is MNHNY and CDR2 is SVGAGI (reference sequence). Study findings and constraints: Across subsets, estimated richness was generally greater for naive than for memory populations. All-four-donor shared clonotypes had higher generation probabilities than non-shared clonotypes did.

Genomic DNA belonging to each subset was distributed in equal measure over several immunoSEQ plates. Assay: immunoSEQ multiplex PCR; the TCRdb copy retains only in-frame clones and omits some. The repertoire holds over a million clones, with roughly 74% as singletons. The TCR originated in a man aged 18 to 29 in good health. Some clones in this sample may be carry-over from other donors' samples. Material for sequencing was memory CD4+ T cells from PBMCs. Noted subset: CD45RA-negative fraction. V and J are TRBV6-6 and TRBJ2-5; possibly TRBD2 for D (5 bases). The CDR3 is CASSHSGVRRETQYF. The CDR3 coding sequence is TGTGCCAGCAGCCACTCCGGGGTCCGGCGAGAGACCCAGTACTTC.